These T cell receptor beta chains were read from a single sample in a study of CD8+ T cells in alopecia areata. Only in-frame clones appear in the TCRdb table, and some are missing; sequencing was by immunoSEQ multiplex PCR. Of some 120,000 clones listed, approximately 58% are singletons. The material sequenced was CD4+ T cells sorted from blood, taken at week 0. The receptor source for this set is a human donor with alopecia areata. The CDR3 runs from the conserved cysteine through the conserved F or W. Each record gives: clone size, J gene, V gene, D gene, CDR3 DNA, CDR3 protein. A D gene is named only where the DNA matches it firmly. The size field is filled for only some rows; it gives once, few, many or a size class.

few,TRBJ2-3,TRBV7-2,-,TGTGCCAGCAGCTTAAGGGGTGCGGGGACAGATACGCAGTATTTT,CASSLRGAGTDTQYF
-,TRBJ1-2,TRBV9,-,TGTGCCAGCAGCGTAGGTGCAGGAGGCTATGGCTACACCTTC,CASSVGAGGYGYTF
-,TRBJ2-2,TRBV2,-,TGTGCCAGCAGTGCCGACGGGGGAGACACCGGGGAGCTGTTTTTT,CASSADGGDTGELFF
few,TRBJ2-6,TRBV7-6,-,TGTGCCAGCAGCTTAAGGGGGGCGGCCGGGGCCAACGTCCTGACTTTC,CASSLRGAAGANVLTF
-,TRBJ2-7,TRBV7-2,-,TGTGCCAGCAGCTCCGCGGGGCTCAACTACGAGCAGTACTTC,CASSSAGLNYEQYF
-,TRBJ2-1,TRBV5-1,TRBD2,TGCGCCAGCAGCTTAAGCGGGGGGGCGAGGAATGAGCAGTTCTTC,CASSLSGGARNEQFF
-,TRBJ1-1,TRBV25-1,-,TGTGCCAGCAGTGAATACGACAGACCGAACACTGAAGCTTTCTTT,CASSEYDRPNTEAFF
few,TRBJ2-3,TRBV2,-,TGTGCCAGCAGTAGAACTTCTAGCACAGATACGCAGTATTTT,CASSRTSSTDTQYF
few,TRBJ2-7,TRBV5-6,-,TGTGCCAGCAGCGACGGAGAGGACTGGGTCTACGAGCAGTACTTC,CASSDGEDWVYEQYF
-,TRBJ1-1,TRBV7-9,TRBD1,TGTGCCAGCAGCCCCGGGACAGTTGGTGGCACTGAAGCTTTCTTT,CASSPGTVGGTEAFF
few,TRBJ1-2,TRBV27,-,TGTGCCAGCAGTTCTAACAGGGTTGGCTATGGCTACACCTTC,CASSSNRVGYGYTF
-,TRBJ1-2,TRBV29-1,TRBD1,TGCAGCGTTGTGCGGCGGCAGGGGGGCGGCTACACCTTC,CSVVRRQGGGYTF
-,TRBJ2-3,TRBV2,TRBD2,TGTGCCAGCAGCAGACTAGCTTCTAGCACAGATACGCAGTATTTT,CASSRLASSTDTQYF
-,TRBJ1-5,TRBV28,-,TGTGCCAGCAGCTACTTGGCTGGGAGGGCTAGCAATCAGCCCCAGCATTTT,CASSYLAGRASNQPQHF
-,TRBJ2-7,TRBV4-3,-,TGCGCCAGCAGCCAAGAGGCGGAGACCTACGAGCAGTACTTC,CASSQEAETYEQYF
-,TRBJ2-7,TRBV6-1,-,TGTGCCAGCGAAGACCCAGCCCCCTACGAGCAGTACTTC,CASEDPAPYEQYF
few,TRBJ1-2,TRBV23-1,TRBD1,TGCGCCACCGTACTGGACAGGGACTATGGCTACACCTTC,CATVLDRDYGYTF
-,TRBJ1-2,TRBV4-1,TRBD1,TGCGCCAGCAGCCAGCAGACAGGGGGGAATTTAAATGGCTACACCTTC,CASSQQTGGNLNGYTF
-,TRBJ2-1,TRBV9,-,TGTGCCAGCAGCGTAGGGTCAAACAATGAGCAGTTCTTC,CASSVGSNNEQFF
-,TRBJ2-7,TRBV2,-,TGTGCCAGCAGTGCCTACGAGCAGTACTTC,CASSAYEQYF
-,TRBJ2-1,TRBV7-9,TRBD2,TGTGCCAGCAGCCGTAGCGGGGGGATCCTCTACAATGAGCAGTTCTTC,CASSRSGGILYNEQFF
-,TRBJ2-1,TRBV6-5,-,TGTGCCAGCAGTTACTCGAACACCAATGAGCAGTTCTTC,CASSYSNTNEQFF
-,TRBJ2-7,TRBV2,-,TGTGCTAAACCGACAGGTAGAGCCAGCTACGAGCAGTACTTC,CAKPTGRASYEQYF
few,TRBJ2-7,TRBV18,-,TGTGCCAGCTCACCACCTGGGAACTACGAGCAGTACTTC,CASSPPGNYEQYF
once,TRBJ1-5,TRBV30,-,TGTGCCTGGAGGGCAAACAGGAATCAGCCCCAGCATTTT,CAWRANRNQPQHF
once,TRBJ2-3,TRBV11-2,-,TGTGCCAGCAGCTTAGAAGCCCCTAACGCGCTCACAGATACGCAGTATTTT,CASSLEAPNALTDTQYF
-,TRBJ2-1,TRBV28,TRBD2,TGTGCCAGCACTCTTACCGGGACTAGAGGGCGAGATGAGCAGTTCTTC,CASTLTGTRGRDEQFF
-,TRBJ1-1,TRBV23-1,-,TGCGCCAGCAGTCAAGAGACAACTGAAGCTTTCTTT,CASSQETTEAFF
-,TRBJ1-6,TRBV30,TRBD1,TGTGCCTGGACTCAACCGGGACAGGGAAGGTCACCCCTCCACTTT,CAWTQPGQGRSPLHF
few,TRBJ2-3,TRBV7-2,TRBD2,TGTGCCAGCGTCTCTAGCGGGGGCACAGATACGCAGTATTTT,CASVSSGGTDTQYF
-,TRBJ1-5,TRBV4-1,-,TGCGCCAGCAGCCAAAGGGACACCAATAGCAATCAGCCCCAGCATTTT,CASSQRDTNSNQPQHF
-,TRBJ2-7,TRBV7-2,-,TGTGCCAGCAGCTTAGGCGAGGAGACAGCTTACGAGCAGTACTTC,CASSLGEETAYEQYF
-,TRBJ2-5,TRBV7-2,-,TGTGCCAGCAGCTTAGATTCGAGGGGAGAGACCCAGTACTTC,CASSLDSRGETQYF
-,TRBJ2-1,TRBV30,-,TGTGCCTGGAGTTTGCTTTTCTACAATGAGCAGTTCTTC,CAWSLLFYNEQFF
-,TRBJ1-3,TRBV5-4,-,TGTGCCAGCAGCTTGGCCGGGGTAGAAGGAAACACCATATATTTT,CASSLAGVEGNTIYF
-,TRBJ1-1,TRBV19,TRBD1,TGTGCCAGTAGTGTTCGGACAGGAGAGAACACTGAAGCTTTCTTT,CASSVRTGENTEAFF
-,TRBJ1-2,TRBV5-1,TRBD1,TGCGCCAGCAGCTTACCCGGACAGGGGGTTTATGGCTACACCTTC,CASSLPGQGVYGYTF
-,TRBJ1-4,TRBV29-1,-,TGCAGCGTTGCGGAGGCAACTAATGAAAAACTGTTTTTT,CSVAEATNEKLFF
few,TRBJ2-1,TRBV30,-,TGTGCCTGCCTACCCGAGGGCGGAAATGAGCAGTTCTTC,CACLPEGGNEQFF
-,TRBJ2-1,TRBV28,-,TGTGCCAGCTTGGGAGGTCATGAGCAGTTCTTC,CASLGGHEQFF
few,TRBJ2-5,TRBV7-2,-,TGTGCCAGCAGTACCGGGGAGACCCAGTACTTC,CASSTGETQYF